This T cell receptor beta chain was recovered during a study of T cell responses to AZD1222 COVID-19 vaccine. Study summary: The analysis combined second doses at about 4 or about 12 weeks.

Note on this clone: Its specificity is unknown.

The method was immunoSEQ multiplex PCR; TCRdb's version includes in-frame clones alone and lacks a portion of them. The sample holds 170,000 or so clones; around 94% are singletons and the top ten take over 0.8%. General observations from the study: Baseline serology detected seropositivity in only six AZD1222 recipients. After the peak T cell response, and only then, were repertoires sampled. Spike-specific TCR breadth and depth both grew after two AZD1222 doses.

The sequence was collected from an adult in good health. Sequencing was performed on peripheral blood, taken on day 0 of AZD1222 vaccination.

This CDR3 reads CAWRTLTSANEQFF. DNA of the CDR3: TGTGCCTGGAGAACTCTGACTAGCGCCAATGAGCAGTTCTTC. The chain carries TRBV30 and TRBJ2-1; 8 bases match TRBD2. The CDR3 has 14 residues. Germline loops: CDR1 GTSNPN, CDR2 SVGIG (reference sequence). Unmatched junction bases numbered 7, after V lost 3 bases and J lost 6 bases.